The rows below give T cell receptor beta chains drawn from one sample of a study of T cell changes during pregnancy in multiple sclerosis. The data were produced by immunoSEQ multiplex PCR, yet TCRdb's version contains in-frame clones alone and is incomplete. The profile shows about 38,000 clones, 91% of them singletons. Sequences were derived from CD8+ T cells from peripheral blood mononuclear cells, sampled in the second trimester of pregnancy. All receptors derive from a female donor with multiple sclerosis, enrolled in a pregnancy study. Each CDR3 is given with its conserved first and last residue. D genes are given only for firm matches. Part of the rows lack a size; the others show once, few, many or a class for expanded clones.

-	TRBV30	-	TRBJ2-1	CAWSVPVGSYNEQFF	TGTGCCTGGAGTGTCCCTGTCGGCTCCTACAATGAGCAGTTCTTC
-	TRBV30	-	TRBJ1-5	CAWSVGHSNQPQHF	TGTGCCTGGAGTGTGGGGCATAGCAATCAGCCCCAGCATTTT
-	TRBV7-9	-	TRBJ2-5	CASSPDFKETQYF	TGTGCCAGCAGCCCGGACTTTAAAGAGACCCAGTACTTC
TRBD1	TRBV2	-	TRBJ2-1	CASGAGTEISTEQFF	TGTGCCAGCGGCGCCGGGACAGAGATTTCTACTGAGCAGTTCTTC
TRBD1	TRBV7-7	-	TRBJ2-1	CASSRGQGAYNEQFF	TGTGCCAGCAGCCGGGGACAGGGGGCCTACAATGAGCAGTTCTTC
-	TRBV6-5	-	TRBJ1-1	CASTGTLMNTEAFF	TGTGCCAGCACCGGGACACTTATGAACACTGAAGCTTTCTTT
-	TRBV30	-	TRBJ1-6	CAWSYASTGFRSPLHF	TGTGCCTGGAGTTACGCTTCTACAGGGTTCCGATCACCCCTCCACTTT
TRBD1	TRBV7-6	-	TRBJ2-3	CASSRTGRSTDTQYF	TGTGCCAGCAGCCGGACAGGGAGAAGCACAGATACGCAGTATTTT
TRBD1	TRBV9	-	TRBJ1-2	CASSVGTGVVYGYTF	TGTGCCAGCAGCGTAGGGACAGGGGTGGTCTATGGCTACACCTTC
-	TRBV4-2	-	TRBJ2-7	CASSHRGYEQYF	TGTGCCAGCAGCCACAGGGGCTACGAGCAGTACTTC
-	TRBV5-8	-	TRBJ2-5	CASSLVSLLQETQYF	TGTGCCAGCAGCTTGGTCTCACTACTCCAAGAGACCCAGTACTTC
-	TRBV28	-	TRBJ2-7	CASSLGGTYEQYF	TGTGCCAGCAGTTTAGGCGGGACCTACGAGCAGTACTTC
TRBD1	TRBV27	-	TRBJ2-7	CASSFTPPGTAPLSYEQYF	TGTGCCAGCAGTTTCACCCCCCCCGGGACAGCTCCATTATCCTACGAGCAGTACTTC
TRBD1	TRBV6-1	-	TRBJ1-1	CATIRDRGSNTEAFF	TGTGCCACGATCCGGGACAGGGGGTCGAACACTGAAGCTTTCTTT
-	TRBV6-5	once	TRBJ1-2	CASSYSRAGYYGYTF	TGTGCCAGCAGTTACTCGAGAGCGGGTTACTATGGCTACACCTTC
TRBD2	TRBV27	-	TRBJ2-1	CASSYKAGGLNEQFF	TGTGCCAGCAGTTACAAAGCGGGAGGACTCAATGAGCAGTTCTTC
-	TRBV9	-	TRBJ2-1	CASSVWKHSEDNEQFF	TGTGCCAGCAGCGTATGGAAGCACTCAGAGGACAATGAGCAGTTCTTC
-	TRBV27	-	TRBJ1-2	CASSFNSNYGYTF	TGTGCCAGCAGTTTTAACTCTAACTATGGCTACACCTTC
-	TRBV4-3	-	TRBJ2-7	CASSQDTGTSYEQYF	TGCGCCAGCAGCCAAGATACAGGGACCTCCTACGAGCAGTACTTC
TRBD2	TRBV6-1	-	TRBJ2-3	CASTHGGSGTDTQYF	TGTGCCAGCACCCACGGGGGGAGCGGCACAGATACGCAGTATTTT
TRBD2	TRBV4-2	few	TRBJ2-1	CASSQDGLAGGNEQFF	TGTGCCAGCAGCCAAGATGGACTAGCGGGGGGGAATGAGCAGTTCTTC
TRBD1	TRBV7-3	few	TRBJ1-1	CASSADRGHEAFF	TGTGCCAGCAGCGCGGACAGGGGACATGAAGCTTTCTTT
-	TRBV4-2	-	TRBJ2-7	CASGSFGAEQYF	TGTGCCAGCGGATCCTTTGGGGCCGAGCAGTACTTC
TRBD1	TRBV7-9	-	TRBJ1-4	CASSRTGGSEKLFF	TGTGCCAGCAGCCGGACAGGGGGTTCTGAAAAACTGTTTTTT
TRBD1	TRBV6-1	-	TRBJ2-2	CASSIYRGTAGELFF	TGTGCCAGCAGTATATACAGGGGTACAGCCGGGGAGCTGTTTTTT
-	TRBV19	-	TRBJ1-5	CASSIDLRGAKHF	TGTGCCAGTAGTATAGATCTACGGGGAGCTAAGCATTTT
TRBD2	TRBV4-1	-	TRBJ2-7	CASSQALAGGKYEQYF	TGCGCCAGCAGCCAGGCCTTAGCGGGAGGGAAATACGAGCAGTACTTC
-	TRBV6-1	-	TRBJ1-1	CASSLGALVNTEAFF	TGTGCCAGCAGCCTTGGGGCGCTGGTGAACACTGAAGCTTTCTTT
-	TRBV19	-	TRBJ2-7	CASSIDLGSPYEQYF	TGTGCCAGTAGTATAGATCTGGGGAGCCCCTACGAGCAGTACTTC
TRBD1	TRBV7-9	-	TRBJ1-1	CASSSQGLGTEAFF	TGTGCCAGCAGCTCACAGGGGCTGGGCACTGAAGCTTTCTTT
-	TRBV5-5	-	TRBJ2-7	CASSLVSVRALDEQYF	TGTGCCAGCAGCTTGGTAAGTGTCAGGGCCCTCGACGAGCAGTACTTC
TRBD2	TRBV7-8	-	TRBJ2-1	CASSLGGLAGSSYNEQFF	TGTGCCAGCAGCTTAGGGGGACTAGCGGGTAGCTCCTACAATGAGCAGTTCTTC
-	TRBV6-1	-	TRBJ2-7	CASIGHLGPYEQYF	TGTGCCTCAATTGGACACTTAGGGCCCTACGAGCAGTACTTC
TRBD2	TRBV2	-	TRBJ2-3	CASSEEGFSGGSTDTQYF	TGTGCCAGCAGTGAGGAGGGGTTTAGCGGGGGGAGCACAGATACGCAGTATTTT
-	TRBV9	-	TRBJ2-1	CASSPAGGTYNEQFF	TGTGCCAGCAGCCCAGCTGGGGGCACCTACAATGAGCAGTTCTTC
-	TRBV7-2	-	TRBJ2-7	CASSLPRSYEQYF	TGTGCCAGCAGCTTACCCCGTTCCTACGAGCAGTACTTC
TRBD2	TRBV7-9	-	TRBJ2-7	CASSLVGLAGVYEQYF	TGTGCCAGCAGCTTAGTCGGGCTAGCGGGAGTTTACGAGCAGTACTTC
-	TRBV5-4	-	TRBJ2-7	CASSQDQPSEPYEQYF	TGTGCCAGCAGCCAAGATCAGCCTAGCGAGCCCTACGAGCAGTACTTC
TRBD2	TRBV7-8	-	TRBJ2-7	CASSPSLGGRITYEQYF	TGTGCCAGCAGCCCGTCCCTCGGCGGGAGGATCACCTACGAGCAGTACTTC
-	TRBV7-8	once	TRBJ2-1	CASSSGGGAGNEQFF	TGTGCCAGCAGCTCGGGTGGGGGGGCCGGCAATGAGCAGTTCTTC
-	TRBV5-1	-	TRBJ1-1	CASSLLPRGERTEAFF	TGCGCCAGCAGCTTGCTCCCGCGGGGGGAGCGCACTGAAGCTTTCTTT
TRBD1	TRBV7-9	-	TRBJ1-1	CASSFGDREAFF	TGTGCCAGCAGCTTTGGGGACAGGGAAGCTTTCTTT
-	TRBV19	-	TRBJ1-5	CASSIMGDRGFYQPQHF	TGTGCCAGTAGTATTATGGGGGATCGGGGGTTTTATCAGCCCCAGCATTTT
TRBD1	TRBV5-6	once	TRBJ1-1	CASSGTANTEAFF	TGTGCCAGCAGCGGGACAGCGAACACTGAAGCTTTCTTT
-	TRBV6-5	-	TRBJ2-7	CASSYSPRVGLFGQYF	TGTGCCAGCAGTTACTCGCCGAGGGTCGGGCTATTCGGGCAGTACTTC
-	TRBV5-1	-	TRBJ2-3	CASSYTYRDREADTQYF	TGCGCCAGCAGCTACACATACAGGGATCGAGAAGCAGATACGCAGTATTTT
-	TRBV6-6	-	TRBJ2-3	CACAGLNTDTQYF	TGTGCCTGCGCGGGACTTAACACAGATACGCAGTATTTT
-	TRBV27	-	TRBJ1-1	CASSFTLGRPNTEAFF	TGTGCCAGCAGTTTTACCCTGGGCAGACCGAACACTGAAGCTTTCTTT
-	TRBV7-6	-	TRBJ1-1	CASSSPGGSTEAFF	TGTGCCAGCAGCTCCCCTGGGGGGAGCACTGAAGCTTTCTTT
-	TRBV9	-	TRBJ2-1	CASSVPDRDEQFF	TGTGCCAGCAGCGTACCCGACAGAGATGAGCAGTTCTTC
TRBD1	TRBV7-8	-	TRBJ2-7	CASSATGWEQYF	TGTGCCAGCAGCGCGACAGGGTGGGAGCAGTACTTC